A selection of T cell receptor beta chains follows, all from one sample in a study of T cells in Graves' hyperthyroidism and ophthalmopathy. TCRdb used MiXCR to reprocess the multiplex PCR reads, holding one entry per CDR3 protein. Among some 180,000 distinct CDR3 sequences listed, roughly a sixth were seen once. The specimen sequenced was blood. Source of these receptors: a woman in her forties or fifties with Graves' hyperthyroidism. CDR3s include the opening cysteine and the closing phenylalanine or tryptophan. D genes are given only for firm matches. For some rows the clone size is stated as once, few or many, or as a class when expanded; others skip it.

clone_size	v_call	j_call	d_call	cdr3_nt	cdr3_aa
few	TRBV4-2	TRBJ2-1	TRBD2	TGTGCCAGCAGCCAACCTGGACTAGCGGCCTACAATGAGCAGTTCTTC	CASSQPGLAAYNEQFF
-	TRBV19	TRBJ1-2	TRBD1	TGTGCCAGTAGTATCCCGGACAGGGTTGGTGGCTACACCTTC	CASSIPDRVGGYTF
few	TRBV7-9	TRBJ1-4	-	TGTGCCAGCAGCCCGGCCGGGGCTACAAATGAAAAACTGTTTTTT	CASSPAGATNEKLFF
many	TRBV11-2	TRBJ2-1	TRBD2	TGTGCCAGCAGCTTAGTTAGCGGGAGTGTCAATGAGCAGTTCTTC	CASSLVSGSVNEQFF
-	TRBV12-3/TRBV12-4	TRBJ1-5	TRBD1	TGTGCCAGCAGTTCACAGGGGAATCATCAGCCCCAGCATTTT	CASSSQGNHQPQHF
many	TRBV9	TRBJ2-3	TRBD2	TGTGCCAGCAGCCAATACGAGACTAGCGGCACAGATACGCAGTATTTT	CASSQYETSGTDTQYF
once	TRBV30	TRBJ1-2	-	TGTGCCTGGAGTGTTCTTCCAGGGGTGTCGGGCTACACCTTC	CAWSVLPGVSGYTF
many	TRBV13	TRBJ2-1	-	TGTGCCAGCAGCTTAGTCCAGGGAAGTCGAAATGAGCAGTTCTTC	CASSLVQGSRNEQFF
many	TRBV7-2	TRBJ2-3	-	TGTGCCAGCAGCTTAGCGGGACCGGGGGTTACAGATACGCAGTATTTT	CASSLAGPGVTDTQYF
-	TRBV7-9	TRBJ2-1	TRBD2	TGTGCCAGCAGCTTAACTAGCGGACCCAATGAGCAGTTCTTC	CASSLTSGPNEQFF
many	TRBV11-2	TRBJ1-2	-	TGTGCCAGCAGCCGGGGCCAGGGAATTCTCTATGGCTACACCTTC	CASSRGQGILYGYTF
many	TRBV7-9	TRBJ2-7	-	TGTGCCAGCAGCTTAGCGGGTATTCACAGTTCGGGCGAGCAGTACTTC	CASSLAGIHSSGEQYF
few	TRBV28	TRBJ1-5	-	TGTGCCAGCAGTTTCTGGCACCAAAATCAGCCCCAGCATTTT	CASSFWHQNQPQHF
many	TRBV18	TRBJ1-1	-	TGTGCCAGCTCAACAGACAGGAACACTGAAGCTTTCTTT	CASSTDRNTEAFF
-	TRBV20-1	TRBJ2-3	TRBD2	TGCAGTGCTCACCTCGGGACTAGCGGGTTAGATACGCAGTATTTT	CSAHLGTSGLDTQYF
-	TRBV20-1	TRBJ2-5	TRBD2	TGCAGTGCGCTGCTAGCGGGAGGGCCGTGGGAGACCCAGTACTTC	CSALLAGGPWETQYF
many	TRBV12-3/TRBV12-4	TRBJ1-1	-	TGTGCCAGCAGTTTTTCCACTGAAGCTTTCTTT	CASSFSTEAFF
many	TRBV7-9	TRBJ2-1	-	TGTGCCAGCAGCGTCGGCCTCGAGGCCTACAATGAGCAGTTCTTC	CASSVGLEAYNEQFF
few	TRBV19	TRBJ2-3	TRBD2	TGTGCCAGTAGCTCCGGACTAGCGGGACTAGATACGCAGTATTTT	CASSSGLAGLDTQYF
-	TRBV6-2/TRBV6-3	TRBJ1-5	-	TGTGCCAGCATACGGGATCTAAATCAGCCCCAGCATTTT	CASIRDLNQPQHF
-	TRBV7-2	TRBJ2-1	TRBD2	TGTGCCAGCAGCTTCGGACTAGCGGGGAACTACAATGAGCAGTTCTTC	CASSFGLAGNYNEQFF
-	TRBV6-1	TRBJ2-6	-	TGTGCCAGCAATAATCTCGGGGACTGGCCGAGCTCTGGGGCCAACGTCCTGACTTTC	CASNNLGDWPSSGANVLTF
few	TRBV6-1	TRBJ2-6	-	TGTGCCAGCCTCGGCTCTGGGGCCAACGTCCTGACTTTC	CASLGSGANVLTF
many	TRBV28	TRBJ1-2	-	TGTGCCAGCAGTTCCGTGGAGTATGGCTACACCTTC	CASSSVEYGYTF
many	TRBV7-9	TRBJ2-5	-	TGTGCCAGCAGCGCCGCCGACTATTACCAAGAGACCCAGTACTTC	CASSAADYYQETQYF
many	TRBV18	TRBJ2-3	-	TGTGCCAGCTCAAAAGACCGCAATACGCAGTATTTT	CASSKDRNTQYF
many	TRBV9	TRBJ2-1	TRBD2	TGTGCCAGCAGCGTGGGACTAGCGGGAAGGAGGGATGAGCAGTTCTTC	CASSVGLAGRRDEQFF
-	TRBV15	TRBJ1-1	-	TGTGCCACCAGCAGAGATTGGGGACGGTCGAACACTGAAGCTTTCTTT	CATSRDWGRSNTEAFF
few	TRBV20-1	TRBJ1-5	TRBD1	TGCAGTGCTAGAAAGGCCAGGGGGCAGACGTTGGGGGGCCAGCCCCAGCATTTT	CSARKARGQTLGGQPQHF
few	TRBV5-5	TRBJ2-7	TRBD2	TGTGCCAGCAGCACCCAGCGGGGCTACGAGCAGTACTTC	CASSTQRGYEQYF
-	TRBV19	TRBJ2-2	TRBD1	TGTGCCAGTAAAGGGACAGCGAACACCGGGGAGCTGTTTTTT	CASKGTANTGELFF
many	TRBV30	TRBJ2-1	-	TGTGCCTGGAAGAAGACTGCCTACAATGAGCAGTTCTTC	CAWKKTAYNEQFF
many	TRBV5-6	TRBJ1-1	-	TGTGCCAGCAGCTTGTTGGGGGTTAACACTGAAGCTTTCTTT	CASSLLGVNTEAFF
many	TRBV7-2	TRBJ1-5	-	TGTGCCAGCAGCCCCGCTCCGAAGCAGCCCCAGCATTTT	CASSPAPKQPQHF
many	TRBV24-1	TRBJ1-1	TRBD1	TGTGCCACCAGGACAGGGACCACTGAAGCTTTCTTT	CATRTGTTEAFF
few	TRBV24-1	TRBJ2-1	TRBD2	TGTGCCACCAGTGATTTGCCCAGCGGGAGTAATGAGCAGTTCTTC	CATSDLPSGSNEQFF
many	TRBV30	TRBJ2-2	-	TGTGCCTGGAGGGAGACGGACACCGGGGAGCTGTTTTTT	CAWRETDTGELFF
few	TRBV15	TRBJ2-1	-	TGTGCCACCAGCGCCGAACTAGTGTCCGGGCATGAGCAGTTCTTC	CATSAELVSGHEQFF
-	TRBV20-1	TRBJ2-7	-	TGCAGTGCTAGTCACCGGGACACCTACGAGCAGTACTTC	CSASHRDTYEQYF
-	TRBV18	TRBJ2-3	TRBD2	TGTGCCAGCTCACAAGCGACTAGCGGGAGTGATACGCAGTATTTT	CASSQATSGSDTQYF
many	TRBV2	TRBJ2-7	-	TGTGCCAGCTTGAGAGGGCAGGCCACCTCCTACGAGCAGTACTTC	CASLRGQATSYEQYF
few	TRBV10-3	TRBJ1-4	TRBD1	TGTGCCATCAGCGGGACAGGGGCAACTAATGAAAAACTGTTTTTT	CAISGTGATNEKLFF
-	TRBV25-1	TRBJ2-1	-	TGTGCCAGCCATGGGGGGCAGGATCAGTACAATGAGCAGTTCTTC	CASHGGQDQYNEQFF
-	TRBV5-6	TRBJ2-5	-	TGTGCCAGCAGCTTGGACCCCCAAGAGACCCAGTACTTC	CASSLDPQETQYF
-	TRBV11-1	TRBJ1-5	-	TGTGCCAGCAGCGACGGAGGCGGGCAGCCCCAGCATTTT	CASSDGGGQPQHF
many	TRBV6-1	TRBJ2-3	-	TGTGCCAGCAGTGAGAGCGGGGATACGCAGTATTTT	CASSESGDTQYF
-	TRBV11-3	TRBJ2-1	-	TGTGCCAGCAGCCCTCGGCGGGATGGGATAAATGAGCAGTTCTTC	CASSPRRDGINEQFF
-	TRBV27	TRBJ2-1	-	TGTGCCAGCAGTTTATTTCCAGGAGGGGATGAGCAGTTCTTC	CASSLFPGGDEQFF
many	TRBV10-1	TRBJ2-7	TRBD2	TGCGCCAGCAGTGAAGGGCTAGCGGGGCTGTACTTC	CASSEGLAGLYF
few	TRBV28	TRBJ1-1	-	TGTGCCAGCAGTTTAAGTTTTTTGAACACTGAAGCTTTCTTT	CASSLSFLNTEAFF
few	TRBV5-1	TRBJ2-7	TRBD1	TGCGCCAGCAGCTTCCGGGACAGATCCTCCTACGAGCAGTACTTC	CASSFRDRSSYEQYF
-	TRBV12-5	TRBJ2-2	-	TGTGCTAGTGGAACGGAGGCGGAGCTGTTTTTT	CASGTEAELFF
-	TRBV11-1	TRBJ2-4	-	TGTGCCAGCAGCCTTACAGCCCCGGGGCCTCAAAACATTCAGTACTTC	CASSLTAPGPQNIQYF
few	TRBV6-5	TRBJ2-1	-	TGTGCCAGCAGTTACGAGGCAGGTAATTCTTACAATGAGCAGTTCTTC	CASSYEAGNSYNEQFF
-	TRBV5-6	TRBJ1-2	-	TGTGCCAGCAGCTCCTCTCCCCTTGGCTACACCTTC	CASSSSPLGYTF